This T cell receptor (beta chain) emerged from a study of CD4 T cells in relation to SARS-CoV-2 and coronaviruses. At the level of the study: The HLA restriction of the shared crossreactive spike epitopes was mapped.

The unexposed donors gave CD4+ T cells in about 2011-2019, prior to COVID-19. In regard to this clone: Antigen: not known.

Findings and limits, study-wide: SARS-CoV-2-driven expansion was significantly weaker in crossreactive than monoreactive clones.

Assay: immunoSEQ multiplex PCR; the TCRdb copy retains only in-frame clones and omits some. The data hold roughly 60,000 clones, with 94% observed a single time. Specimen: naive CD4+ T cells from PBMCs. The subset here: naive CD4+ T cells isolated by negative enrichment. This clonotype originated in a human donor in good health.

The CDR3 sequence: CASRPTTEAYNEQFF. The CDR3 DNA follows: TGCGCCAGCAGACCTACTACTGAGGCCTACAATGAGCAGTTCTTC. The V call is TRBV5-1, the J call TRBJ2-1; D unclear. The CDR3 sequence is 15 residues long. Germline CDR1 SGHRS, CDR2 YFSETQ. With 5 bases removed from V and 2 bases from J, the gap between germline ends came to 14 bases.